This TCR beta chain was found in a study of CD4 T cells in relation to SARS-CoV-2 and coronaviruses. Study-wide context: PBMCs were cultured with antigen for roughly 10 days before TCR beta sequencing. Controls used an HIV-1 Nef peptide pool or no peptide.

Unexposed donor CD4+ T cells date from about 2011-2019, before the COVID-19 pandemic. CD4+ T cells were isolated from the cells after around eleven days of culture. As cell numbers allowed, unexposed-donor CD4+ T cells faced SARS-CoV-2 S/N and four cold-coronavirus spikes. Cultures received half-medium IL-2 refreshes on days 3 and 7. This clone was found a few times. Its matching antigen is unknown. Libraries were prepared by immunoSEQ multiplex PCR; TCRdb keeps only in-frame clonotypes and omits some of them. The table records more than 15,000 clones, over 70% of them present only once. The sequence derives from a human donor in good health. The sequencing sample was made of CD4+ T cells from PBMCs, cultured in vitro.

The CDR3, as DNA: TGTGCCAGCAGCTTAGAAGGCGGTGAAGCTTTCTTT. Its protein product is CASSLEGGEAFF. V usage is TRBV7-6 and J usage is TRBJ1-1; D remains ambiguous. This CDR3 is 12 amino acids long. The V gene lost 1 base and the J gene lost 7 bases, with 7 bases spanning the gap. Looked up from germline, CDR1 is SGHVS and CDR2 is FNYEAQ.